Following are 6 T cell receptor beta chains from one sample sequenced in a study of CD4 T cells in relation to SARS-CoV-2 and coronaviruses. The table came from immunoSEQ multiplex PCR; TCRdb's copy has only in-frame clones and leaves some out. The sample shows about 37,000 clones, around 82% of them seen only once. These receptors have no identified antigens. Sequencing was performed on naive CD4+ T cells from PBMCs, cultured in vitro. As to subset: naive CD4+ T cells isolated by negative enrichment. These receptors came from an adult with COVID-19.

CDR3 bases: TGTGCCAGCAGCCCCCGGGACCTTAGAAACATTCAGTACTTC. Translated, it gives CASSPRDLRNIQYF. The chain employs TRBV7-2 and TRBJ2-4; the D gene could be TRBD1 or TRBD2 (5 bases each). V dropped 5 bases and J dropped 6 bases, with 14 bases sitting between them. Germline V gene data show CDR1 as SGHTA and CDR2 as FQGNSA. There are 14 residues in the CDR3.

The genes are TRBV5-1 and TRBJ2-5; possibly TRBD2 for D (5 bases). CDR1 and CDR2 from the germline V gene are SGHRS and YFSETQ. The CDR3 is made up of 14 amino acids. Between the trimmed V and J ends, which lost 0 bases and 2 bases, there was a span of 8 bases. CDR3 sequence reads: CASSLALAQETQYF. The CDR3 DNA sequence: TGCGCCAGCAGCTTGGCTCTAGCACAAGAGACCCAGTACTTC.

This sequence joins TRBV5-1 and TRBJ2-5; 8 bases fit TRBD1. The CDR3 is 14 residues long. Per the germline V gene, CDR1 is SGHRS and CDR2 is YFSETQ. Losses at the gene ends were 0 bases for V and 4 bases for J; bases not matched to a gene: 2. CDR3 sequence reads: CASSLGDRRETQYF. The CDR3 coding sequence is TGCGCCAGCAGCTTGGGGGACAGGCGAGAGACCCAGTACTTC.

The V call is TRBV29-1, the J call TRBJ1-1, with 9 bases identical to TRBD1. Germline V gene lookup returns CDR1 SQVTM and CDR2 ANQGSEA. V trimming: 4 bases; J trimming: 5 bases; junction bases outside the gene matches: 5. The CDR3 is made up of 13 amino acids. CDR3 bases: TGCAGCGTTGGCGGGACAGGGCGAACTGAAGCTTTCTTT. This gives the protein CSVGGTGRTEAFF.

This sequence joins TRBV19 and TRBJ2-3, with D uncertain. The CDR3 has 16 residues. V lost 7 bases and J 0 bases, leaving 17 bases between the germline ends. The germline V gene encodes CDR1 LNHDA and CDR2 SQIVND (reference sequence). CDR3: CASTNPHAASTDTQYF. As DNA, the CDR3 is TGTGCCAGTACCAATCCGCATGCCGCTAGCACAGATACGCAGTATTTT.

This clone was found a few times. The chain carries TRBV30 and TRBJ1-5, with 9 bases identical to TRBD1. In germline, CDR1 is GTSNPN, CDR2 SVGIG (reference sequence). V was pared by 2 bases and J by 0 bases, with 11 bases of the junction left unmatched. The CDR3 runs to 18 residues. The DNA for the CDR3 is TGTGCCTGGAGTCCGAAAACAGGGGGCGGGATTAGCAATCAGCCCCAGCATTTT. Its translation is CAWSPKTGGGISNQPQHF.